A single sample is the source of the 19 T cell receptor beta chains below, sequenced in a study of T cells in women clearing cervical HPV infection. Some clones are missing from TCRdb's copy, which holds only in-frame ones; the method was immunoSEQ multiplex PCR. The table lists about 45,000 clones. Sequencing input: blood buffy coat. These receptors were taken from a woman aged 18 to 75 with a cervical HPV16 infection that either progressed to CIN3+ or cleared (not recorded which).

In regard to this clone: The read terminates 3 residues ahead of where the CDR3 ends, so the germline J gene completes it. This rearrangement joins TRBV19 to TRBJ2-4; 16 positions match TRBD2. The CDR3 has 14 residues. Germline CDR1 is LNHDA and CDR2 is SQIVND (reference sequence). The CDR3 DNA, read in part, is TGTGCCAGTAAGCCCGGGACTAGCGGGGGGGCT. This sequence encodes CASKPGTSGGA. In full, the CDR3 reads CASKPGTSGGAQYF.

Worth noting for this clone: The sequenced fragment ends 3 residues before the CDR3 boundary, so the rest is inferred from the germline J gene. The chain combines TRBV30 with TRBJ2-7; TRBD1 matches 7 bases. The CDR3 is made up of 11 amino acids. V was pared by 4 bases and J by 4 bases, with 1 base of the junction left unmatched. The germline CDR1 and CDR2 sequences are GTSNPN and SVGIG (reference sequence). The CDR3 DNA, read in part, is TGTGCCTGGACAGGGGGTTACGAG. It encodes CAWTGGYE. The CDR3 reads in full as CAWTGGYEQYF.

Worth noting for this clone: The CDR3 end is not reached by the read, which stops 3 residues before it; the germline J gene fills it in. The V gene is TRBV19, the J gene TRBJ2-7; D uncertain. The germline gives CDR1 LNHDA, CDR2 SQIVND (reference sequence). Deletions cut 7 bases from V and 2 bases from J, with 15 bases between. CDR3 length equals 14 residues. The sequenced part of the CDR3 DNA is TGTGCCAGTACCTCGGTACAGCCCCCCTACGAG. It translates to CASTSVQPPYE. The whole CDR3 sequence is CASTSVQPPYEQYF. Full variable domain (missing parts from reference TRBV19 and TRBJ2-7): DGGITQSPKYLFRKEGQNVTLSCEQNLNHDAMYWYRQDPGQGLRLIYYSQIVNDFQKGDIAEGYSVSREKKESFPLTVTSAQKNPTAFYLCASTSVQPPYEQYFGPGTRLTVT.

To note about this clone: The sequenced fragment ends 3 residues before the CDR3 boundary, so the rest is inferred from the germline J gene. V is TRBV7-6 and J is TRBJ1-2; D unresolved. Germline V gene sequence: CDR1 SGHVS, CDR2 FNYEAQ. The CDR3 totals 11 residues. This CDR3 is CASSLGDTYTF. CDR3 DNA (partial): TGTGCCAGCAGCTTAGGCGATACC.

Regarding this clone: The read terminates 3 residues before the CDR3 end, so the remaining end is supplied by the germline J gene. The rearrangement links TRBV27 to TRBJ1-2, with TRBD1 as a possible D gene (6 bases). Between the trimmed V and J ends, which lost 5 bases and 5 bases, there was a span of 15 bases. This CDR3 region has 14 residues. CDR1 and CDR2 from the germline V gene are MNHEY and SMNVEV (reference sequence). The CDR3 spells CASSGGQGPYGYTF. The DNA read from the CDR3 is TGTGCCAGCAGTGGGGGCCAGGGTCCGTATGGC.

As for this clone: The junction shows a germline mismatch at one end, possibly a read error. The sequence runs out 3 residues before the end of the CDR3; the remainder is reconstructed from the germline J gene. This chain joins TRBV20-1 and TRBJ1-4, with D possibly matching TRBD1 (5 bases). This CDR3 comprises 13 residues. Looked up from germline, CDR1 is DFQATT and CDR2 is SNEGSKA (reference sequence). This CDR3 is CSALDRSKEKLFF. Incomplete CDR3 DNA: TGCAGTGCCCTCGACAGATCTAAAGAAAAA.

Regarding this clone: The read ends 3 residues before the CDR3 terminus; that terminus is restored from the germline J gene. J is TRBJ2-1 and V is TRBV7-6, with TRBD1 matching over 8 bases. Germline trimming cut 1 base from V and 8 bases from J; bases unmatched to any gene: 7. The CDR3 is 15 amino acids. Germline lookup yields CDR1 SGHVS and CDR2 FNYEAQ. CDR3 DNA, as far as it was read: TGTGCCAGCAGCTTAGGACAGGGGATTCAGGATGAG. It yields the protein CASSLGQGIQDE. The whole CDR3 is CASSLGQGIQDEQFF.

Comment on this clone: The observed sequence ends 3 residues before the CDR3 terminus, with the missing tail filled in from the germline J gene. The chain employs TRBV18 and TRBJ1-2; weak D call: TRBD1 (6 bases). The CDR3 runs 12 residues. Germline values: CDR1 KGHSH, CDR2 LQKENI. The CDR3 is CASSPPGGDYTF. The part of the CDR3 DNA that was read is TGTGCCAGCTCACCCCCGGGGGGCGAC.

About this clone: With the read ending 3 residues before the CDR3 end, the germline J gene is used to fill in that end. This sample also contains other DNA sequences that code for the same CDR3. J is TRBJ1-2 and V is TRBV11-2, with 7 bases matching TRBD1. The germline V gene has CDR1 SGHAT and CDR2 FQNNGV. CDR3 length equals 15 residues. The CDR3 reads CASSLDRTGLGGYTF. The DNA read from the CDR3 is TGTGCCAGCAGCTTAGATAGGACAGGTCTCGGGGGC.

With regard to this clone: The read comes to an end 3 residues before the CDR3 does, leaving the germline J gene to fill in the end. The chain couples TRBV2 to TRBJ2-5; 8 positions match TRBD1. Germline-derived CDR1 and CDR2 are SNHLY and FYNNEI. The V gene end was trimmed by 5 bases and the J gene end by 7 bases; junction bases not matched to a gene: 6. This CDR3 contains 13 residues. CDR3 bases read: TGTGCCAGCAGTCCGGGACAGGAGGCGACC. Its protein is CASSPGQEAT. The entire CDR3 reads CASSPGQEATQYF. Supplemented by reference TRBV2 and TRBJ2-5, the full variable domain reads EPEVTQTPSHQVTQMGQEVILRCVPISNHLYFYWYRQILGQKVEFLVSFYNNEISEKSEIFDDQFSVERPDGSNFTLKIRSTKLEDSAMYFCASSPGQEATQYFGPGTRLLVL.

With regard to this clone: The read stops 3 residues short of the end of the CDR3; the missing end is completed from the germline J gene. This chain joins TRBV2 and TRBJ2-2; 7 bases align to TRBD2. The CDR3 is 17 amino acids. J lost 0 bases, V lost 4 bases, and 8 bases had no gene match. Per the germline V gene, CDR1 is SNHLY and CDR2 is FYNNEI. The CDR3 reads CASSVIPGGANTGELFF. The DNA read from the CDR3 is TGTGCCAGCAGTGTTATCCCGGGGGGAGCGAACACCGGGGAG.

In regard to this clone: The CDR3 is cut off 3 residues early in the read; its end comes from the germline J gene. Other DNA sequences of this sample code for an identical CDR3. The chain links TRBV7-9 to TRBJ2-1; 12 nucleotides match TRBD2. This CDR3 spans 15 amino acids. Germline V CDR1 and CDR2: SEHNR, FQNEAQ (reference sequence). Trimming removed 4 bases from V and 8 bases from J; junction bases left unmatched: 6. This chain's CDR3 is CASSSASGGGYEQFF. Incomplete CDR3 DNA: TGTGCCAGCAGCTCGGCTAGCGGGGGGGGGTATGAG.

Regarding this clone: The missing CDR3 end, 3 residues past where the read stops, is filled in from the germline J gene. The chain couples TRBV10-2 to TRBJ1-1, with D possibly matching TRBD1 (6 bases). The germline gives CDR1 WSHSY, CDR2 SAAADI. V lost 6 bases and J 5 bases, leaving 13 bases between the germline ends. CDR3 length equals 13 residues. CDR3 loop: CASRSTGNTEAFF. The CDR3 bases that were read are TGCGCCAGCAGATCAACAGGGAATACTGAA.

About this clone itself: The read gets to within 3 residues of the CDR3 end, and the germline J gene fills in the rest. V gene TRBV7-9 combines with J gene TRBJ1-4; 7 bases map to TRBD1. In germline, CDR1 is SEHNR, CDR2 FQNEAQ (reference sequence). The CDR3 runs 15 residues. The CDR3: CASSPDRAYNSPLFF. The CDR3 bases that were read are TGTGCCAGCAGCCCAGACAGGGCCTATAATTCACCA. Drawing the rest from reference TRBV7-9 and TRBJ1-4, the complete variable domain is DTGVSQNPRHKITKRGQNVTFRCDPISEHNRLYWYRQTLGQGPEFLTYFQNEAQLEKSRLLSDRFSAERPKGSFSTLEIQRTEQGDSAMYLCASSPDRAYNSPLFFGSGTQLSVL.

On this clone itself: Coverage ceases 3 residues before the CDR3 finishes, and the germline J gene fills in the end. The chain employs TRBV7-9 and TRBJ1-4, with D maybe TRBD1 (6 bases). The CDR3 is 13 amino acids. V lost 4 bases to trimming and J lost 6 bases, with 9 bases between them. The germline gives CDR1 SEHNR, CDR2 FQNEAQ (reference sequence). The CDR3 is CASSSRQDEKLFF. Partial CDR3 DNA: TGTGCCAGCAGCTCACGACAGGATGAAAAA.

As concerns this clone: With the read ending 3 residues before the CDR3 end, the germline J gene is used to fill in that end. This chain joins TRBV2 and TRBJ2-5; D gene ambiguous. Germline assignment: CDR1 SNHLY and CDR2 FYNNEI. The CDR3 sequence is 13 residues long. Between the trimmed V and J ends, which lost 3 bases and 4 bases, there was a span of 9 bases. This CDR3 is CASSDTKGETQYF. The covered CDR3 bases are TGTGCCAGCAGTGACACCAAGGGAGAGACC.

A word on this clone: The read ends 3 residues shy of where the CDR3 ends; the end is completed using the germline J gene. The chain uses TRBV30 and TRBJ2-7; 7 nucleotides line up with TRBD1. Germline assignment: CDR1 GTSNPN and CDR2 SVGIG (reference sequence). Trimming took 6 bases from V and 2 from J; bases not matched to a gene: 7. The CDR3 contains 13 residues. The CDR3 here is CACNRDSAYEQYF. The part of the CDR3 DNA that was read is TGTGCCTGTAACCGGGACAGCGCCTACGAG.

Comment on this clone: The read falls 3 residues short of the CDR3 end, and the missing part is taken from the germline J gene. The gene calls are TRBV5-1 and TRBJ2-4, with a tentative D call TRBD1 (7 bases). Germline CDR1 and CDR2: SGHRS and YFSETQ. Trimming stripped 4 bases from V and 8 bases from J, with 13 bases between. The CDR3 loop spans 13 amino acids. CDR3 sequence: CASSPDRRDIQYF. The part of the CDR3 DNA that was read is TGCGCCAGCAGCCCGGACAGGAGGGACATT.

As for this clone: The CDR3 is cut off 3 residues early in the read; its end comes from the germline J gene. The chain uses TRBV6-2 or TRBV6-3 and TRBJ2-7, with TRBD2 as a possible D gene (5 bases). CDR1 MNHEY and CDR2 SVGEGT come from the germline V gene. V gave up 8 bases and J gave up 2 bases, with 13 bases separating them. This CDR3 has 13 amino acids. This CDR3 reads CASLSSGTYEQYF. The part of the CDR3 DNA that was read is TGTGCCAGCCTAAGCAGCGGTACCTACGAG.